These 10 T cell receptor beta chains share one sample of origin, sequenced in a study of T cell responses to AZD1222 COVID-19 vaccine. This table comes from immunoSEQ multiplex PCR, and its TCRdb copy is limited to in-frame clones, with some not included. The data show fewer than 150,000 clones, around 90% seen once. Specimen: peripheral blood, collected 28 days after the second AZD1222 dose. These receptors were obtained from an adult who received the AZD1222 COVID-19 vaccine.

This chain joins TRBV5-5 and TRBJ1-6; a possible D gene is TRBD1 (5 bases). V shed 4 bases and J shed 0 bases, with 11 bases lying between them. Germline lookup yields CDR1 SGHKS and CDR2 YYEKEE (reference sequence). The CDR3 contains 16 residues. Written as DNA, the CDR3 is TGTGCCAGCAGCGGGACTTTCAGCTCCTATAATTCACCCCTCCACTTT. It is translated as CASSGTFSSYNSPLHF.

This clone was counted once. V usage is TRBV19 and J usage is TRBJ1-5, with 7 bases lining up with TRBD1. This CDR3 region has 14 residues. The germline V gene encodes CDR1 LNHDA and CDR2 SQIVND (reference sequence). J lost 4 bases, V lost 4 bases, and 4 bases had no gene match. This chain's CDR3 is CASSTQGPNQPQHF. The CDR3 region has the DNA TGTGCCAGTAGTACACAGGGGCCGAATCAGCCCCAGCATTTT.

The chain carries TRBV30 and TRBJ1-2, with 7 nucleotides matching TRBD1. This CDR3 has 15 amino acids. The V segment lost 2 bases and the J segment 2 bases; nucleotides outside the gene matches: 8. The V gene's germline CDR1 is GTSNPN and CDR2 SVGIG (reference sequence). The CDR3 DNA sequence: TGTGCCTGGAGTCCCCAGACAGGGACGAACTATGGCTACACCTTC. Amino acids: CAWSPQTGTNYGYTF.

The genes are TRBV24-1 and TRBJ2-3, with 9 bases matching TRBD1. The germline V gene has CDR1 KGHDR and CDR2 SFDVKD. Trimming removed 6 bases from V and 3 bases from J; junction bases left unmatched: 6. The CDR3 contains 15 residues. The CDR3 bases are TGTGCCACCAGTCTGACAGGGGGGGGGACAGATACGCAGTATTTT. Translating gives CATSLTGGGTDTQYF.

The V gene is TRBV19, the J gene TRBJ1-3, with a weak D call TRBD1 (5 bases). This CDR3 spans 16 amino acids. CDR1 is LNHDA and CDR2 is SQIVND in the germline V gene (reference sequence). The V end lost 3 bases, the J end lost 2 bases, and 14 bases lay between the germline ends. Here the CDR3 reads CASSIGAGLAGNTIYF. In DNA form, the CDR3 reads TGTGCCAGTAGTATTGGAGCGGGGCTGGCTGGAAACACCATATATTTT.

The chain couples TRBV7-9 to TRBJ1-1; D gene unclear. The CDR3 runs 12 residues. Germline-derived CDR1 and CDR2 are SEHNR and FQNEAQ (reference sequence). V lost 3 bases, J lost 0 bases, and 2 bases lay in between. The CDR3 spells CASSLVNTEAFF. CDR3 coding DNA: TGTGCCAGCAGCTTGGTGAACACTGAAGCTTTCTTT.

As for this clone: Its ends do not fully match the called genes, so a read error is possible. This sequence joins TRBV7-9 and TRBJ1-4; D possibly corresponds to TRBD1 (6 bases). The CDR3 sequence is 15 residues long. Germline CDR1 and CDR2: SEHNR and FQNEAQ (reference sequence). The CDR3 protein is CASRLGGPQGEKLFF. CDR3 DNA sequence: TGTGCCAGCAGGTTAGGGGGACCTCAAGGCGAAAAACTGTTTTTT.

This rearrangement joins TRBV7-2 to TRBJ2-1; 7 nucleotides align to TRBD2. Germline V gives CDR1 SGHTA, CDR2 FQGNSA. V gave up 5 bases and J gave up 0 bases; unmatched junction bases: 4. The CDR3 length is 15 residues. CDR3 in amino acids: CASSLGLLSYNEQFF. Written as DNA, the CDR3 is TGTGCCAGCAGCCTGGGACTACTCTCCTACAATGAGCAGTTCTTC.

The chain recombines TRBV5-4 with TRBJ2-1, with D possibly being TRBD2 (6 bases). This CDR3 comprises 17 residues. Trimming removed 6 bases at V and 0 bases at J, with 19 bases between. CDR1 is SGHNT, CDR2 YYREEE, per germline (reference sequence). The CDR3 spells CASTPGAGQSSYNEQFF. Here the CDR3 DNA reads TGTGCCAGCACCCCTGGGGCGGGGCAGTCCTCCTACAATGAGCAGTTCTTC.

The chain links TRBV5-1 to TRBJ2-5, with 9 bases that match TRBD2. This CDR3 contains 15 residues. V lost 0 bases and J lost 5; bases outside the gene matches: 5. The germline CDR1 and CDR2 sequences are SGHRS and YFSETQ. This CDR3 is CASSLVAGGMETQYF. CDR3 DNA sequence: TGCGCCAGCAGCTTGGTCGCGGGAGGGATGGAGACCCAGTACTTC.